The rows below give T cell receptor beta chains drawn from one sample of a study of shared clonotypes between healthy human individuals. Method: immunoSEQ multiplex PCR; TCRdb's copy keeps in-frame clones and lacks some. Among 2 million to 2.5 million clones listed, under 97% were seen once. The sequencing input was naive CD4+ T cells sorted from blood. The source of these receptors is a man aged 18 to 30 in good health. Each CDR3 is given with its conserved first and last residue. A D gene is named only where the DNA matches it firmly. Where a row states a size, it is once, few, many or the class of an expanded clone; other rows omit it.

CDR3aa	CDR3nt	abundance	d_gene	v_gene	j_gene
CASSGDGPRDYGYTF	TGTGCCAGCAGCGGGGATGGCCCGAGGGACTATGGCTACACCTTC	.	.	TRBV27	TRBJ1-2
CAWSPLSYSPLHF	TGTGCCTGGAGTCCCTTGTCGTATTCACCCCTCCACTTT	once	.	TRBV30	TRBJ1-6
CASSAMPGQGYTEAFF	TGCGCCAGCAGCGCTATGCCGGGACAGGGGTACACTGAAGCTTTCTTT	once	TRBD1	TRBV5-1	TRBJ1-1
CASGGNTDTQYF	TGTGCCAGCGGGGGAAACACAGATACGCAGTATTTT	.	.	TRBV7-9	TRBJ2-3
CSVDGPDQETQYF	TGCAGCGTGGACGGGCCGGACCAAGAGACCCAGTACTTC	.	.	TRBV29-1	TRBJ2-5
CTSTYRGRTNEKLFF	TGCACCAGCACTTACAGGGGAAGGACTAATGAAAAACTGTTTTTT	once	.	TRBV1	TRBJ1-4
CASSPWTGGADTQYF	TGTGCCAGCAGCCCATGGACAGGGGGGGCAGATACGCAGTATTTT	.	TRBD1	TRBV11-1	TRBJ2-3
CASSSTDYSNQPQHF	TGTGCCAGCAGTTCGACAGATTATAGCAATCAGCCCCAGCATTTT	.	.	TRBV28	TRBJ1-5
CAWNAGGTEAFF	TGTGCCTGGAATGCAGGCGGGACTGAAGCTTTCTTT	.	.	TRBV30	TRBJ1-1
CASSRTGGYTGELFF	TGTGCCAGCAGCCGGACAGGGGGCTACACCGGGGAGCTGTTTTTT	.	TRBD1	TRBV11-1	TRBJ2-2
CASSLPGGAVEQFF	TGTGCCAGCAGCTTACCCGGGGGGGCCGTTGAGCAGTTCTTC	once	TRBD2	TRBV7-9	TRBJ2-1
CAWSSGTYEQYF	TGTGCCTGGAGTTCTGGAACCTACGAGCAGTACTTC	.	.	TRBV30	TRBJ2-7
CASSRNSGNTIYF	TGTGCCAGCAGCAGAAACTCTGGAAACACCATATATTTT	.	.	TRBV6-5	TRBJ1-3
CASSLATGGAGETQYF	TGTGCCAGCAGCTTGGCCACTGGAGGGGCTGGGGAGACCCAGTACTTC	.	.	TRBV5-4	TRBJ2-5
CASTPNLGTTNSPLHF	TGTGCCAGTACCCCGAATTTGGGGACAACTAATTCACCCCTCCACTTT	.	.	TRBV19	TRBJ1-6
CASSLGRWGQGNTGELFF	TGTGCCAGCAGCTTAGGCCGGTGGGGGCAGGGAAACACCGGGGAGCTGTTTTTT	.	.	TRBV11-1	TRBJ2-2
CASSGTANTGELFF	TGCGCCAGCAGCGGGACAGCGAACACCGGGGAGCTGTTTTTT	few	TRBD1	TRBV5-1	TRBJ2-2
CASGGQGAVNTGELFF	TGTGCCAGCGGGGGACAGGGGGCCGTGAACACCGGGGAGCTGTTTTTT	.	TRBD1	TRBV18	TRBJ2-2
CAWRQGQAYEQYF	TGTGCCTGGAGACAAGGACAGGCCTACGAGCAGTACTTC	.	TRBD1	TRBV30	TRBJ2-7
CASSLGQGGQETQYF	TGCGCCAGCAGCTTAGGACAGGGAGGCCAAGAGACCCAGTACTTC	once	TRBD1	TRBV5-1	TRBJ2-5
CASSQLLGSADEQYF	TGCGCCAGCAGCCAACTCCTAGGGTCCGCCGACGAGCAGTACTTC	.	.	TRBV4-1	TRBJ2-7
CASSVGRAGANVLTF	TGCGCCAGCAGTGTCGGCAGGGCCGGGGCCAACGTCCTGACTTTC	.	.	TRBV10-2	TRBJ2-6
CASSLEGLAKNIQYF	TGTGCCAGCAGCTTGGAGGGTTTAGCCAAAAACATTCAGTACTTC	.	.	TRBV5-4	TRBJ2-4
CASSVDGGHNQPQHF	TGTGCCAGCAGCGTAGATGGGGGGCACAATCAGCCCCAGCATTTT	.	.	TRBV9	TRBJ1-5
CASSRSGAGGETQYF	TGTGCCAGCAGCCGATCCGGTGCGGGGGGAGAGACCCAGTACTTC	.	TRBD2	TRBV6-5	TRBJ2-5
CASSPLNSGNNNEQFF	TGTGCCAGCAGCCCTCTCAATTCCGGGAATAACAATGAGCAGTTCTTC	.	.	TRBV5-4	TRBJ2-1
CASSHYLAGALLDSSYNEQFF	TGCGCCAGCAGCCATTACTTGGCGGGGGCTCTTCTCGATAGCTCCTACAATGAGCAGTTCTTC	.	.	TRBV4-1	TRBJ2-1
CASSYNRQGNQPQHF	TGTGCCAGCAGTTACAACAGACAGGGCAATCAGCCCCAGCATTTT	.	.	TRBV6-6	TRBJ1-5
CASSLSGTGGYGYTF	TGTGCCAGCAGCTTATCAGGGACAGGGGGGTATGGCTACACCTTC	.	TRBD1	TRBV5-6	TRBJ1-2
CASSYRGTDYEQYF	TGTGCCAGCAGTTACCGTGGGACGGATTACGAGCAGTACTTC	.	.	TRBV6-6	TRBJ2-7
CASSSDRGLETQYF	TGCGCCAGCAGCTCCGACAGGGGGCTCGAGACCCAGTACTTC	.	TRBD1	TRBV5-1	TRBJ2-5
CASSPLGSYEQYF	TGTGCCAGCTCACCTCTAGGTTCCTACGAGCAGTACTTC	.	.	TRBV18	TRBJ2-7
CASSLGGAGGYTF	TGTGCCAGCAGTTTAGGGGGCGCAGGTGGCTACACCTTC	.	.	TRBV28	TRBJ1-2
CASSYQGSYEQYF	TGCGCCAGCAGCTATCAGGGCTCCTACGAGCAGTACTTC	.	.	TRBV5-1	TRBJ2-7
CASGQPGSANYGYTF	TGTGCCAGCGGCCAACCGGGAAGCGCTAACTATGGCTACACCTTC	.	.	TRBV5-6	TRBJ1-2
CASSVGGTVLAGELFF	TGCGCCAGCAGCGTTGGAGGGACAGTACTAGCCGGGGAGCTGTTTTTT	.	.	TRBV5-1	TRBJ2-2
CASSYQRKGSTDTQYF	TGTGCCAGCAGTTACCAGCGGAAGGGAAGCACAGATACGCAGTATTTT	.	.	TRBV28	TRBJ2-3